Presented here are 6 T cell receptor beta chains from one specimen sequenced in a study of identical twins. MiXCR, applied by TCRdb to the 5' RACE reads, yields one record per CDR3 protein. Of approximately 500,000 distinct CDR3 sequences detected, about 24% appear once; the ten largest clones hold about 2.7%. These data are also associated with another study on T cells expressing NK-cell markers.

Sequenced input: CD4+ T cells sorted from blood. Receptor source: a woman aged 18 to 35 in good health.

This clonotype showed up just a few times. The rearrangement links TRBV5-1 to TRBJ1-2; D perhaps matches TRBD1 (5 bases). The germline CDR1 and CDR2 sequences are SGHRS and YFSETQ. Deletions cut 4 bases from V and 8 bases from J, with 18 bases between. The CDR3 length is 14 residues. The chain's CDR3 is CASSRGEPSGGYTF. In nucleotides, the CDR3 is TGCGCCAGCAGCCGGGGGGAGCCTTCCGGAGGCTACACCTTC.

This clonotype was seen only a few times. The rearrangement uses TRBV5-1 and TRBJ1-5; 8 nucleotides line up with TRBD1. CDR1 and CDR2 from the germline V gene are SGHRS and YFSETQ. The CDR3 has 16 residues. The trim removed 0 bases at V and 3 bases at J, leaving 5 bases unmatched. The CDR3 coding sequence is TGCGCCAGCAGCTTGGGAGGGACAGGCCCCAATCAGCCCCAGCATTTT. Translating gives CASSLGGTGPNQPQHF.

CDR3 sequence: CASSQDGRTGSGYTF. For the CDR3, the DNA is TGCGCCAGCAGCCAAGATGGGAGGACAGGGTCTGGCTACACCTTC. The rearrangement links TRBV4-1 to TRBJ1-2; the match to TRBD1 covers 8 bases. In germline, CDR1 is MGHRA, CDR2 YSYEKL. CDR3 length equals 15 residues. V dropped 0 bases and J dropped 7; count of bases not matched to a gene: 7.

This chain uses TRBV20-1 with TRBJ1-5; D not certain. Germline V gene lookup returns CDR1 DFQATT and CDR2 SNEGSKA (reference sequence). The V and J ends lost 7 bases and 6 bases respectively, with 13 bases between them. CDR3 length equals 12 residues. The CDR3 spells CSVGSTGQPQHF. Here the CDR3 DNA reads TGCAGTGTGGGTTCTACGGGTCAGCCCCAGCATTTT.

The CDR3 loop is CSGLAIRPSTDTQYF. In nucleotides, the CDR3 is TGCAGTGGGTTAGCGATTCGGCCTAGCACAGATACGCAGTATTTT. J is TRBJ2-3 and V is TRBV20-1; perhaps TRBD2 as D (5 bases). V was trimmed by 7 bases and J by 0 bases, leaving 17 bases between them. The CDR3 runs to 15 residues. The V gene's germline CDR1 is DFQATT and CDR2 SNEGSKA (reference sequence).

The chain is built from TRBV10-3 and TRBJ2-7; D is perhaps TRBD2 (5 bases). CDR3 length equals 13 residues. The V gene lost 9 bases and the J gene lost 4 bases, with 16 bases spanning the gap. Germline lookup yields CDR1 ENHRY and CDR2 SYGVKD. DNA of the CDR3: TGTGCCATTCAGCAGAGCGGAAAATACGAGCAGTACTTC. Translated, it gives CAIQQSGKYEQYF.